This TCR beta chain was identified in a study of cytomegalovirus exposure and HLA in healthy donors (dated by TCRdb to the late 2010s). Some background on the complete study: An earlier analysis of under 600 of the donors reported approximately 300 Gb of sequence data and 117 million unique TCR beta sequences from about 180 million T cells. An early release covering just under 650 HLA-typed donors comprised 300 to 350 gigabases of sequencing data and approximately 80 million unique TCR sequences. Among the roughly 400 genotyped donors, around 79% belonged to the genetic ancestry cluster associated with self-reported Caucasian donors. The study aimed to test whether cataloging public T cell receptors could reveal signatures of past pathogen exposure. The study profiled the T cell repertoires of hundreds of subjects by immunosequencing and related them to cytomegalovirus serostatus. In addition to the first cohort of around 670 subjects, a separate validation cohort of 120 different subjects was used. The study combined high-throughput TCR immunosequencing, statistical association of individual TCRs with disease status, and machine learning to predict cytomegalovirus infection status. A later analysis re-analyzed previously published TCR beta repertoires from several hundred donors and added high-resolution HLA genotyping to study TCR occurrence patterns. Rather than drawing on any new phenotypic data, the later analysis identified candidate immune exposures from TCR beta sequences and the way those sequences occurred across donors. An earlier analysis of 587 of the donors used high-throughput TCR beta sequencing to judge whether each TCR beta V gene segment behaved as functional or pseudogenic. Alongside the repertoire data, information on donor age, sex, ethnicity and CMV serostatus was compiled. Genome-wide SNP genotypes for about 65% of the roughly 670 donors were used in a later genetic analysis, which treated that subset as a discovery cohort. Every discovery cohort repertoire had been produced on one sequencing platform. HLA typing included class I and class II loci at four-digit resolution. Typing coverage varied by locus: roughly 620-630 donors for A, B, C, DRB1 and DQB1; under 550 for DQA1; 600 to 610 for DPA1; roughly 450 for DPB1. Because of strong linkage in the cohort, a few DR-DQ haplotypes were treated as single units for association and clustering. Across some 400 genotyped donors of the cohort, an average of about 240,000 unique TCR beta nucleotide sequences per donor were sequenced, and 15% to 20% of those sequences were non-productive.

The full study reports these points: An earlier analysis of some 590 of the donors showed that most TCR beta V segments appeared in productive rearrangements either about 90% or about 30% of the time, which broadly matched IMGT annotations. Cytomegalovirus status was reported to be diagnosed by the classifier with high specificity and sensitivity in both the original and validation cohorts. The earlier analysis of about 600 of the donors excluded roughly 16 rarely observed V segments, including chromosome 9 orphons, because counts were too low. In this cohort, only TCR beta chains were sequenced, and detectable features were limited by the absence of alpha or paired-chain data. HLA typing was unavailable for some donors at each locus, so association tests used only the typed subset. Correlated functional status among segregating V segments might be attributable to linkage disequilibrium, but an unknown experimental factor could not be ruled out. Most CMV-associated TCR beta chains appeared to be HLA-restricted in a later analysis, and the HLA associations seemed to be driven largely by CMV exposure. It was suggested by the authors that the approach could potentially be generalized to other disease states and immunological phenotypes. Across donors, most TCR sequences were observed very rarely, whereas some public TCRs were present in many individuals. Strong co-occurrence of HLA alleles, especially DR and DQ, made assigning TCR associations to individual alleles difficult. V-gene and J-gene trimming of TCR beta chains was associated with a missense DCLRE1C variant in a later genetic analysis, and the association was replicated in an independent cohort. A later analysis found that TCR association rates varied across HLA loci, with DRB1 alleles showing the most associated TCRs and HLA-C alleles the fewest. A few of the identified cytomegalovirus-associated TCR beta chains were confirmed in vitro to be specific for cytomegalovirus antigens. Some IMGT-functional V segments, including TRBV6-2 and TRBV6-3, could not be told apart with the 87-base-pair reads, so those segments were excluded. In a later analysis, HLA-associated TCR beta chains showed more clonal expansion and lower generation probabilities than non-associated chains that were equally common. In the study, about 150 TCR beta chains were listed as associated with cytomegalovirus. The only immune exposure information available for the cohort was CMV serostatus. A later analysis associated about 18,000 TCR beta sequences with specific HLA alleles at a false discovery rate of 0.05. According to a later analysis, parvovirus B19, influenza, CMV and Epstein-Barr virus appeared linked to several top co-occurrence clusters. The sequencing pipeline was judged likely to have produced a cluster of highly shared sequence variants as a technical artifact. In a later genetic analysis, fewer N-insertions in productive TCRs were reported among donors in an Asian-associated ancestry cluster than the roughly 700-donor mean. A further reported finding was that TCR beta sequences accurately predicted the HLA-A and HLA-B alleles for most subjects in the first cohort. Roughly uniform sequencing depth across donors was assumed in presence/absence analyses, although this assumption may not hold.

Concerning this clone: What antigen it recognizes has not been identified. No much larger clonotype is one base removed from it; base qualities were not supplied.

Receptor amplification or capture employed the immunoSEQ multiplex PCR assay. A mixture of 60 forward primers for TCR Vbeta segments and 13 reverse primers for TCR Jbeta segments was used in the multiplex PCR. The CDR3 region of rearranged TCR beta genes was amplified from genomic DNA by a multiplex PCR assay. On the Illumina HiSeq System, the amplified TCR beta libraries were sequenced as 87-base-pair reads. Turning to the authors' computational methods: Across the 600 to 700 repertoires, a later analysis counted around 80 million unique TCR beta chains, approximately 10 million of which were shared by at least two donors. Raw reads were error-corrected and collapsed into unique sequences by a nearest-neighbor algorithm in which closely related sequences were merged to remove PCR and sequencing errors. CDR3 sequences were aligned to IMGT reference sequences to assign V, D and J gene segments. Each retained sequence needed at least a six-nucleotide match to both a V gene segment and a J gene segment. A rearrangement counted as productive if the CDR3 had no stop codons and remained in frame with V and J, and every other rearrangement counted as non-productive. Following IMGT convention, CDR3 was defined as the stretch from the second conserved V-encoded cysteine to the conserved J-encoded phenylalanine. The earlier analysis of more than 450 of the donors excluded sequences that lacked an unambiguous match to a single V gene segment. In an earlier analysis of around 590 of the donors, a V segment was called functional when productive rearrangements were above 56.7%, and segregating when the standard deviation between donors exceeded 5%. A statistical classification framework was developed to diagnose cytomegalovirus status using the catalog of TCR beta chain sequences. In a later analysis, V and J genes were assigned by comparing TCR nucleotide sequences against IMGT/GENE-DB human TR gene sequences. In a later analysis, CDR3 sequences and most-parsimonious VDJ recombination scenarios were assigned using the TCRdist pipeline. In a later analysis, every TCR beta chain was defined by the combination of its CDR3 amino acid sequence and its V-gene family, and reads without a unique V-gene family were dropped. As a way to deal with suspected cross-contamination and a sequencing artifact, a later analysis dropped 450 to 600 nucleotide sequences that were highly shared and had low generation probability. In a later analysis, a clonal expansion index for each public chain was calculated from normalized within-repertoire ranks of inferred template counts. Generation probabilities in a later analysis came from a VDJ recombination model fitted to out-of-frame rearrangements, and those results were checked against IGoR. In a later analysis, TCR-TCR, TCR-HLA and TCR-CMV co-occurrence was scored with hypergeometric tests, and a repertoire-size bias correction was applied to TCR pairs. To estimate false discovery rates, a later analysis permuted the HLA or CMV assignments 20 times. In a later analysis, co-occurring TCRs were grouped using DBSCAN, and TCRdist sequence similarity was added for clustering within HLA-allele-positive subsets. Repertoires with fewer than 30,000 or more than 120,000 public chains were left out of co-occurrence clustering, as were about 5 repertoires with anomalous nucleotide sharing. TCRdb limited this immuneACCESS table to in-frame rearrangements with V and J called. A share of clones is missing; checked studies link under half to unresolved V genes, and the rest is unexplained. V and J calls and clone size are given by that table; D and trimming were obtained from the DNA. This sample gives 65,000 to 70,000 clones in total; around 91% of them show up just once. The leading ten clones occupy about an eighth of the sample.

V is pared back by 1 base and J by 0 bases, with 9 bases lying between the germline termini. There are 15 amino acids in the CDR3, from cysteine to phenylalanine inclusive. Only the CDR3 DNA stays, 45 bases, in frame from base 1. CDR1 and CDR2, per the germline V gene, are SGHVS and FQNEAQ. In total, fewer than 750 healthy bone marrow donors made up the cohort. All cohort members were sampled while nominally healthy, although unrecorded immune exposures were likely present. The donor was CMV seropositive and was included in the group of approximately 310 seropositive cohort members. Each donor provided a peripheral blood sample, and peripheral blood mononuclear cells were used for TCR beta sequencing. The Qiagen DNeasy Blood Extraction Kit was used to extract genomic DNA from the blood cell samples.

This receptor was taken from a woman in her twenties or thirties in good health and CMV-seropositive. The sequence links TRBV7-8 to TRBJ1-1, with a weak D call of TRBD1 (5 bases match). Sequenced input: PBMCs. The CDR3 amino acid sequence is: CASSLGAGLNTEAFF. The DNA is as follows: TGTGCCAGCAGCTTAGGGGCAGGGCTGAACACTGAAGCTTTCTTT. The CDR3 plus the reference TRBV7-8 and TRBJ1-1 genes for the other parts give the full variable domain: GAGVSQSPRYKVAKRGQDVALRCDPISGHVSLFWYQQALGQGPEFLTYFQNEAQLDKSGLPSDRFFAERPEGSVSTLKIQRTQQEDSAVYLCASSLGAGLNTEAFFGQGTRLTVV.